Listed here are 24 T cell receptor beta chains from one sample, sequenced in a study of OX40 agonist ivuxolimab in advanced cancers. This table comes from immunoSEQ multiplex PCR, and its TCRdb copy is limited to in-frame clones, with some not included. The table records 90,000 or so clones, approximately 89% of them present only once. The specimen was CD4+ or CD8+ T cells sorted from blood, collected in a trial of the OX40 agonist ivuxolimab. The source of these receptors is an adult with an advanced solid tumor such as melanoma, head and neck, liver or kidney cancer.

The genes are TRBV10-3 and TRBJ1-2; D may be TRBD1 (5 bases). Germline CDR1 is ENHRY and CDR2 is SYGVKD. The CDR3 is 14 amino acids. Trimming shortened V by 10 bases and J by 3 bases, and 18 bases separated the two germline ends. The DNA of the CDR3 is TGTGCCACCTCGTTGTTAGGGGCGGACTATGGCTACACCTTC. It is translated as CATSLLGADYGYTF.

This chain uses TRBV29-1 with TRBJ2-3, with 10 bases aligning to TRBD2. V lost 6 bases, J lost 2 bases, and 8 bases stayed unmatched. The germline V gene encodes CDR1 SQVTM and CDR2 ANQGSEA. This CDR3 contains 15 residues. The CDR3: CSVRPGLAITDTQYF. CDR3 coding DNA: TGCAGCGTCCGTCCGGGACTAGCGATCACAGATACGCAGTATTTT.

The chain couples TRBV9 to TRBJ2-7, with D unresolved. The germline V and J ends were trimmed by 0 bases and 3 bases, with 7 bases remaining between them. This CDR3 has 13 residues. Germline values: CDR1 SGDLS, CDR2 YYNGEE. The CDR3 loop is CASSVVDGYEQYF. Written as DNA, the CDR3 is TGTGCCAGCAGCGTAGTTGACGGCTACGAGCAGTACTTC.

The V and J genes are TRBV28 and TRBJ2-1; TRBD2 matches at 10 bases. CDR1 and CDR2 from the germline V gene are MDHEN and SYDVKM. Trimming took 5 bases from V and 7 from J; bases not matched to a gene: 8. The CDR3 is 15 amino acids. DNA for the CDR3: TGTGCCAGCAGTCCCCTAGCGGGAGCGGGGAATGAGCAGTTCTTC. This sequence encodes CASSPLAGAGNEQFF.

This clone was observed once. The CDR3 reads CASSLDGTGETAIYF. The CDR3, as DNA: TGTGCCAGCAGCTTAGACGGGACAGGGGAAACGGCCATATATTTT. The V gene is TRBV7-2, the J gene TRBJ1-3; 10 nucleotides agree with TRBD1. J was trimmed by 11 bases and V by 1 base; bases with no gene match: 8. The CDR3 contains 15 residues. Germline lookup yields CDR1 SGHTA and CDR2 FQGNSA.

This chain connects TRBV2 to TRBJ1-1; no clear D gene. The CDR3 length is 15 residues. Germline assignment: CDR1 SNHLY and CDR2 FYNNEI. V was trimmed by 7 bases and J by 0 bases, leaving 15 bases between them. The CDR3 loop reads CASIPPGRMNTEAFF. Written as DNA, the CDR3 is TGTGCCAGCATCCCACCGGGCAGGATGAACACTGAAGCTTTCTTT.

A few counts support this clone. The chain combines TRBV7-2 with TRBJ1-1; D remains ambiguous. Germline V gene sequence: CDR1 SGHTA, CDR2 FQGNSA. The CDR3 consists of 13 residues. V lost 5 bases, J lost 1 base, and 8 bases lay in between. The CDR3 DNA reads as TGTGCCAGCAGCGGAAGAGGGAACACTGAAGCTTTCTTT. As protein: CASSGRGNTEAFF.

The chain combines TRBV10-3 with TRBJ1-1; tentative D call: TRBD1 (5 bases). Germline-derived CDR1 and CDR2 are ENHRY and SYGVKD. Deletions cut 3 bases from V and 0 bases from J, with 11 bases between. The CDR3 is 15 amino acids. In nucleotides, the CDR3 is TGTGCCATCAGTGATCAGGGACGGTTGAACACTGAAGCTTTCTTT. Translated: CAISDQGRLNTEAFF.

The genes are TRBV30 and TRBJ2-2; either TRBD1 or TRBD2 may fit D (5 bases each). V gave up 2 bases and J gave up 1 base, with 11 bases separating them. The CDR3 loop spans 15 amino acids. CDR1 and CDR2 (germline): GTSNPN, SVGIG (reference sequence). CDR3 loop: CAWSYVGVNTGELFF. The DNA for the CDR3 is TGTGCCTGGAGTTACGTGGGGGTGAACACCGGGGAGCTGTTTTTT.

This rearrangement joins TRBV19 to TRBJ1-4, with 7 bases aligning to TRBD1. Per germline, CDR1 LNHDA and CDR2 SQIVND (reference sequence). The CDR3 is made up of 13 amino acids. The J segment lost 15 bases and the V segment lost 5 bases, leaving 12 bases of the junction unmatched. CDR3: CASSSGQLGKVFF. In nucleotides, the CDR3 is TGTGCCAGTAGTTCGGGACAGCTTGGGAAGGTGTTTTTT.

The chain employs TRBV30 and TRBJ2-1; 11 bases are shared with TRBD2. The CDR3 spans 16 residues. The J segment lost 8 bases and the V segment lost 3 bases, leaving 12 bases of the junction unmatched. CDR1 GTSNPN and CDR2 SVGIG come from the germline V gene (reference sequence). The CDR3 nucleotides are TGTGCCTGGAGAATAAATGGACTAGCGGGTAGGCATGAGCAGTTCTTC. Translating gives CAWRINGLAGRHEQFF.

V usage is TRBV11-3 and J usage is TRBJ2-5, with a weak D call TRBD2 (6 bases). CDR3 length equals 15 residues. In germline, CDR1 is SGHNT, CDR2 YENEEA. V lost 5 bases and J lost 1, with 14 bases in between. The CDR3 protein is CASSLRTITQETQYF. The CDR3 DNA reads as TGTGCCAGCAGCCTGAGGACTATAACCCAAGAGACCCAGTACTTC.

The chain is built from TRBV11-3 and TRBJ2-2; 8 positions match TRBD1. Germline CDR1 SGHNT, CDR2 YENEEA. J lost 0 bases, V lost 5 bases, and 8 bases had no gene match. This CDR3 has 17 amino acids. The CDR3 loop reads CASSGYSGGPNTGELFF. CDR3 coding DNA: TGTGCCAGCAGCGGTTACTCAGGGGGCCCGAACACCGGGGAGCTGTTTTTT.

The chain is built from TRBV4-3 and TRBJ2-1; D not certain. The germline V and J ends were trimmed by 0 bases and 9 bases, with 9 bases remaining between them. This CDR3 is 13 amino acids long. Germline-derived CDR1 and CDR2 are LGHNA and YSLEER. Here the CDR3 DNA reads TGCGCCAGCAGCCAAGAAAGCGAAACTGAGCAGTTCTTC. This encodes CASSQESETEQFF.

The CDR3 DNA sequence: TGCGCCAGCCCCACGGAGAGCTCCTACAATGAGCAGTTCTTC. As protein: CASPTESSYNEQFF. The chain recombines TRBV10-1 with TRBJ2-1; D not certain. The CDR3 loop spans 14 amino acids. Trimming removed 8 bases at V and 0 bases at J, with 11 bases between. CDR1 is WNHNN and CDR2 is SYGVQD in the germline V gene (reference sequence).

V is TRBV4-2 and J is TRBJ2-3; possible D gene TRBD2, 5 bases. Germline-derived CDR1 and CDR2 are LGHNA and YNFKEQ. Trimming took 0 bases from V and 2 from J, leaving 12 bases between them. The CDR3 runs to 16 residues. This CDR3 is CASSQDGRADTDTQYF. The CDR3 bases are TGTGCCAGCAGCCAAGATGGGCGGGCCGACACAGATACGCAGTATTTT.

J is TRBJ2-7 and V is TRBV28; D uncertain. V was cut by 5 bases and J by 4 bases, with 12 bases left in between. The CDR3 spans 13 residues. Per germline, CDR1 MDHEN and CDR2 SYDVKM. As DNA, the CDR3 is TGTGCCAGCAGTCCGGACGTGGCGTACGAGCAGTACTTC. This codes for CASSPDVAYEQYF.

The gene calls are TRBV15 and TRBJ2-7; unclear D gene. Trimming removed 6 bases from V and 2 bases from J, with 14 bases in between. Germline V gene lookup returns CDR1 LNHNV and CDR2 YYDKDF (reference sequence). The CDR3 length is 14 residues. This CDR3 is CATSPAAEAYEQYF. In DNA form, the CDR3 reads TGTGCCACCAGTCCGGCGGCAGAGGCCTACGAGCAGTACTTC.

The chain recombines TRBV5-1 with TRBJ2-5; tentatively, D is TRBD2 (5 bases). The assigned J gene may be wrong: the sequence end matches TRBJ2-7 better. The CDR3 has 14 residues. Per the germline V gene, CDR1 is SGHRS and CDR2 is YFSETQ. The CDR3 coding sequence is TGCGCCAGCAGCTTACGGGGTTTTGCCTACGAGCAGTACTTC. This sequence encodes CASSLRGFAYEQYF.

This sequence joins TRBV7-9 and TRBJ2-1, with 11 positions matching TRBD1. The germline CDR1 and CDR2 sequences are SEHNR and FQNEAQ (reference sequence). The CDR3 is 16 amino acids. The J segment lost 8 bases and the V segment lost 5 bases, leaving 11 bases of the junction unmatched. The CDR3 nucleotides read TGTGCCAGCAGCCGAGGGTCCGGGACAGGGGGATATGAGCAGTTCTTC. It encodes CASSRGSGTGGYEQFF.

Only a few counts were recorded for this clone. DNA of the CDR3: TGCGCCAGCAGCTATGCCCCAGGGGCCCCCAATCAGCCCCAGCATTTT. Its protein product is CASSYAPGAPNQPQHF. This chain links TRBV5-1 with TRBJ1-5; perhaps TRBD1 as D (6 bases). This CDR3 is 16 amino acids long. V lost 3 bases and J 3 bases, leaving 16 bases between the germline ends. Looked up from germline, CDR1 is SGHRS and CDR2 is YFSETQ.

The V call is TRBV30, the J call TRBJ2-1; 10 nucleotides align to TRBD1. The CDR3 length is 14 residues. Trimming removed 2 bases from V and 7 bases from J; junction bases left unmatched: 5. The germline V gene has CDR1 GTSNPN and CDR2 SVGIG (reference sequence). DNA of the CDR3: TGTGCCTGGAGTCCGGACAGGGGGGGGAATGAGCAGTTCTTC. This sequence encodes CAWSPDRGGNEQFF.

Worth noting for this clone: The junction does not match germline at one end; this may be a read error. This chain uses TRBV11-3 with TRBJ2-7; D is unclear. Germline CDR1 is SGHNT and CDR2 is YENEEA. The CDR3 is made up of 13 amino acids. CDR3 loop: CASSLGQSSEQYF. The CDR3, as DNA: TGTGCCAGCAGCTTAGGGCAATCCTCCGAGCAGTACTTC.

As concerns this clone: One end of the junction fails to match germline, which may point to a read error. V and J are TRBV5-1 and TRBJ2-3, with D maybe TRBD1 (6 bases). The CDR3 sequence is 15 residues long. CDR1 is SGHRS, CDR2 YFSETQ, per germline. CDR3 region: CASSLTGRSIDTQYF. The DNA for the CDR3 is TGCGCCAGCAGCTTAACAGGGCGTAGCATAGATACGCAGTATTTT.